The 21 T cell receptor beta chains listed next were all sequenced from one sample in a study of cytomegalovirus exposure and HLA in healthy donors. The study ran its PCR with 60 Vbeta and 13 Jbeta primers. Profiling relied on immunoSEQ multiplex PCR, and the TCRdb table lists in-frame clones only, not all of them. This sample has approximately 190,000 clones; around 90% occur once, and the top ten carry about 1.1%. Sequencing was performed on PBMCs. These receptors all come from a boy aged 2 to 10 in good health and CMV-seronegative.

The V and J genes are TRBV30 and TRBJ1-3; perhaps TRBD1 as D (5 bases). V gave up 8 bases and J gave up 0 bases, with 14 bases separating them. This CDR3 has 14 residues. The V gene's germline CDR1 is GTSNPN and CDR2 SVGIG (reference sequence). CDR3 sequence: CAATRVSSGNTIYF. The DNA of the CDR3 is TGTGCCGCTACCAGGGTGAGCTCTGGAAACACCATATATTTT.

The V gene is TRBV30, the J gene TRBJ1-4; possible D gene TRBD1, 5 bases. V was pared by 0 bases and J by 3 bases, with 11 bases between. CDR3 length: 15 amino acids. Germline values: CDR1 GTSNPN, CDR2 SVGIG (reference sequence). CDR3 residues: CAWSVGWGANEKLFF. The CDR3 DNA follows: TGTGCCTGGAGTGTTGGATGGGGCGCTAATGAAAAACTGTTTTTT.

J is TRBJ2-1 and V is TRBV4-2; weak D call: TRBD2 (6 bases). V was trimmed by 7 bases and J by 4 bases, leaving 14 bases between them. The V gene's germline CDR1 is LGHNA and CDR2 YNFKEQ. This CDR3 region has 14 residues. The CDR3 spells CASTLGGKYNEQFF. The CDR3 DNA is TGTGCCAGCACCCTGGGGGGTAAATACAATGAGCAGTTCTTC.

This rearrangement joins TRBV6-1 to TRBJ2-1; D may be TRBD2 (6 bases). This CDR3 has 14 residues. Germline V gene sequence: CDR1 MNHNS, CDR2 SASEGT. The V gene lost 6 bases and the J gene lost 10 bases, with 19 bases spanning the gap. CDR3 sequence: CASRAAGTNREQFF. CDR3 sequence (DNA): TGTGCCAGCAGAGCCGCGGGAACTAACCGAGAGCAGTTCTTC.

This clone showed up just once. This chain connects TRBV30 to TRBJ1-4; possible D gene TRBD1, 5 bases. Germline lookup yields CDR1 GTSNPN and CDR2 SVGIG (reference sequence). The V and J ends lost 0 bases and 7 bases respectively, with 9 bases between them. The CDR3 has 13 amino acids. CDR3: CAWSVGRGEKLFF. CDR3 DNA: TGTGCCTGGAGTGTGGGGCGGGGTGAAAAACTGTTTTTT.

The chain employs TRBV14 and TRBJ1-2; TRBD1 agrees at 8 bases. The germline CDR1 and CDR2 sequences are SGHDN and FVKESK. This CDR3 region has 17 residues. V shed 0 bases, J shed 8 bases, and the junction held 14 bases outside the gene matches. CDR3 sequence: CASSQETRQGLLGGYTF. The CDR3 DNA sequence: TGTGCCAGCAGCCAAGAAACGCGACAGGGGCTTCTGGGGGGCTACACCTTC.

This clone was counted once. This chain uses TRBV12-5 with TRBJ1-2; weak D call: TRBD1 (5 bases). Germline V gene lookup returns CDR1 LGHNT and CDR2 FRNRAP. Trimming cost V 6 bases and J 4 bases, with 9 bases left between them. The CDR3 is 12 residues long. CDR3 DNA: TGTGCTAGTGGCAGGGATTCCTATGGCTACACCTTC. Protein: CASGRDSYGYTF. The complete variable domain, with remaining parts taken from reference TRBV12-5 and TRBJ1-2, reads DARVTQTPRHKVTEMGQEVTMRCQPILGHNTVFWYRQTMMQGLELLAYFRNRAPLDDSGMPKDRFSAEMPDATLATLKIQPSEPRDSAVYFCASGRDSYGYTFGSGTRLTVV.

This clone showed up just a few times. The CDR3 nucleotides are TGTGCCAGCAGCTTACCGGGGAACACTGAAGCTTTCTTT. Translating it yields CASSLPGNTEAFF. V is TRBV7-9 and J is TRBJ1-1; D is uncertain. Germline V gene sequence: CDR1 SEHNR, CDR2 FQNEAQ (reference sequence). The CDR3 spans 13 residues. The germline V and J ends were trimmed by 2 bases and 1 base, with 5 bases remaining between them.

This chain uses TRBV27 with TRBJ2-7; the D gene is possibly TRBD1 (5 bases). From germline, CDR1 is MNHEY and CDR2 SMNVEV (reference sequence). Trimming removed 8 bases from V and 6 bases from J, with 20 bases in between. The CDR3 covers 14 residues. CDR3 nucleotides: TGTGCCAGCGGACAAGTGGGTGTCTTTGGCGAGCAGTACTTC. It specifies CASGQVGVFGEQYF.

The chain carries TRBV27 and TRBJ2-5; 7 nucleotides match TRBD1. The assigned J gene may be wrong: the sequence end matches TRBJ2-7 better. The CDR3 consists of 12 residues. Germline CDR1 is MNHEY and CDR2 is SMNVEV (reference sequence). The CDR3 spells CATRTGTYEQYF. The DNA of the CDR3 is TGTGCCACAAGGACAGGTACCTACGAGCAGTACTTC.

The genes are TRBV7-3 and TRBJ1-2, with D uncertain. Germline assignment: CDR1 SGHTA and CDR2 FQGTGA. V shed 2 bases and J shed 8 bases, with 15 bases lying between them. The CDR3 contains 14 residues. The CDR3 sequence: CASSLAWESGGYTF. In DNA form, the CDR3 reads TGTGCCAGCAGCTTAGCGTGGGAGAGTGGGGGCTACACCTTC.

This clone is a singleton in its sample. The rearrangement uses TRBV7-3 and TRBJ2-3; 10 bases agree with TRBD1. This CDR3 spans 14 amino acids. Germline V gene sequence: CDR1 SGHTA, CDR2 FQGTGA. After removal of 5 bases from V and 4 bases from J, the junction contained 3 bases not matched to a gene. In DNA form, the CDR3 reads TGTGCCAGCAGCCAAGGACAGGGGGCAGATACGCAGTATTTT. This codes for CASSQGQGADTQYF.

The V gene is TRBV19, the J gene TRBJ1-6, with a tentative D call TRBD1 (6 bases). This CDR3 spans 15 amino acids. The V end lost 4 bases, the J end lost 7 bases, and 14 bases lay between the germline ends. Germline-derived CDR1 and CDR2 are LNHDA and SQIVND (reference sequence). The CDR3: CASSTTGQWNSPLHF. CDR3 coding DNA: TGTGCCAGTAGTACAACAGGGCAGTGGAATTCACCCCTCCACTTT.

This clone was seen only a few times. This chain connects TRBV30 to TRBJ2-1; 10 nucleotides align to TRBD2. The junction had 11 bases not matched to a gene; V was cut back by 4 bases and J by 8 bases. Germline V gene sequence: CDR1 GTSNPN, CDR2 SVGIG (reference sequence). CDR3 size: 15 residues. The CDR3 DNA reads TGTGCCTGGACATCTGTCGGACTAGCGGCTGATGAGCAGTTCTTC. Encoded protein: CAWTSVGLAADEQFF. The variable domain in full, completed from reference TRBV30 and TRBJ2-1, reads SQTIHQWPATLVQPVGSPLSLECTVEGTSNPNLYWYRQAAGRGLQLLFYSVGIGQISSEVPQNLSASRPQDRQFILSSKKLLLSDSGFYLCAWTSVGLAADEQFFGPGTRLTVL.

The rearrangement uses TRBV5-1 and TRBJ2-7; the match to TRBD1 covers 7 bases. Trimming at V came to 4 bases and at J to 0 bases, leaving 4 bases not matched to a gene. CDR1 and CDR2 from the germline V gene are SGHRS and YFSETQ. This CDR3 has 14 residues. The CDR3 DNA reads as TGCGCCAGCAGCATACAGGGGAGCTCCTACGAGCAGTACTTC. Translating it yields CASSIQGSSYEQYF.

The chain uses TRBV27 and TRBJ2-1; perhaps TRBD2 as D (5 bases). The CDR3 consists of 16 residues. Per the germline V gene, CDR1 is MNHEY and CDR2 is SMNVEV (reference sequence). The V and J ends lost 2 bases and 8 bases respectively, with 19 bases between them. CDR3 in amino acids: CASSLGGSPVIHEQFF. The CDR3 DNA reads TGTGCCAGCAGTTTAGGAGGTAGCCCCGTGATCCATGAGCAGTTCTTC.

This chain links TRBV4-2 with TRBJ1-2, with 12 bases identical to TRBD1. From germline, CDR1 is LGHNA and CDR2 YNFKEQ. The CDR3 is 15 residues long. Trimming cost V 5 bases and J 8 bases; bases outside gene matches: 9. CDR3 DNA sequence: TGTGCCAGCAGCGCCCGGGACAGGGGGCCTCGAGGCTACACCTTC. Encoded protein: CASSARDRGPRGYTF.

The CDR3 region has the DNA TGTGCCAGCAGTTTACGGACTAGTGCAGATACGCAGTATTTT. Its protein is CASSLRTSADTQYF. This chain joins TRBV27 and TRBJ2-3, with TRBD2 identical over 7 bases. CDR3 length: 14 amino acids. Germline V gene data show CDR1 as MNHEY and CDR2 as SMNVEV (reference sequence). J gave up 4 bases and V 2 bases, and 3 bases lay outside the gene matches.

V gene TRBV28 combines with J gene TRBJ1-2; TRBD1 matches at 7 bases. Germline assignment: CDR1 MDHEN and CDR2 SYDVKM. This CDR3 has 12 residues. V lost 6 bases, J lost 8 bases, and 6 bases stayed unmatched. CDR3 sequence (DNA): TGTGCCAGCAGCAGCCAGGGGGGCGGCTACACCTTC. Translated: CASSSQGGGYTF.

This chain joins TRBV27 and TRBJ2-3; 13 nucleotides match TRBD2. Germline V gene lookup returns CDR1 MNHEY and CDR2 SMNVEV (reference sequence). The CDR3 totals 18 residues. The V and J ends lost 2 bases and 3 bases, in that order; junction bases with no gene match: 8. This CDR3 is CASSLTPTSGGATDTQYF. In DNA form, the CDR3 reads TGTGCCAGCAGTTTAACCCCTACTAGCGGGGGGGCTACAGATACGCAGTATTTT.

The chain joins TRBV19 to TRBJ1-6, with 8 bases fitting TRBD1. In germline, CDR1 is LNHDA, CDR2 SQIVND (reference sequence). Germline trimming cut 2 bases from V and 10 bases from J; bases unmatched to any gene: 13. The CDR3 loop spans 17 amino acids. CDR3 nucleotide sequence: TGTGCCAGTAGTATACGGGGACAGGAGAAGCTCGGGTCACCCCTCCACTTT. This gives the protein CASSIRGQEKLGSPLHF.